These T cell receptor beta chains were read from a single sample in a study of cytomegalovirus exposure and HLA in healthy donors. Profiled with immunoSEQ multiplex PCR; TCRdb holds only in-frame clones, not every one. This table has 300,000 to 400,000 clones, roughly 88% appearing once. The sequenced material came from PBMCs. The receptors shown here come from a man in his thirties or forties in good health and CMV-seronegative. CDR3s include the opening cysteine and the closing phenylalanine or tryptophan. Each record gives: CDR3 DNA, CDR3 protein, D gene, clone size, CDR3 length, V gene, J gene. A D gene is named only where the DNA matches it firmly. Clone size is not always given. Where it is, it says once, few, many or a class for expanded clones.

cdr3_nt: TGTGCCAGCAGTGGGTCCCAGACTAGCGGGGGGGCTAGAGATACGCAGTATTTT
cdr3_aa: CASSGSQTSGGARDTQYF
d_call: TRBD2
clone_size: NA
cdr3_length: 18
v_call: TRBV2
j_call: TRBJ2-3

cdr3_nt: TGTGCCAGCAGCTCAACCCAACAGGGGATGGCCCTCTACGAGCAGTACTTC
cdr3_aa: CASSSTQQGMALYEQYF
d_call: TRBD1
clone_size: once
cdr3_length: 17
v_call: TRBV7-9
j_call: TRBJ2-7

cdr3_nt: TGTGCCAGCAGGTCAGGGTTTAGGTCGCCTGAAAAACTGTTTTTT
cdr3_aa: CASRSGFRSPEKLFF
d_call: NA
clone_size: NA
cdr3_length: 15
v_call: TRBV6-5
j_call: TRBJ1-4

cdr3_nt: TGCGCCAGCAGCCAAGATAGGAGGGGTTTCTTT
cdr3_aa: CASSQDRRGFF
d_call: NA
clone_size: few
cdr3_length: 11
v_call: TRBV4-1
j_call: TRBJ1-1

cdr3_nt: TGTGCCAGCAGTGAATTTTCTTGGGGGGGAAATCAGCCCCAGCATTTT
cdr3_aa: CASSEFSWGGNQPQHF
d_call: NA
clone_size: NA
cdr3_length: 16
v_call: TRBV6-1
j_call: TRBJ1-5

cdr3_nt: TGTGCCAGCAGCTTTCATGGTCAGGTCCAAACTAATGAAAAACTGTTTTTT
cdr3_aa: CASSFHGQVQTNEKLFF
d_call: NA
clone_size: NA
cdr3_length: 17
v_call: TRBV7-8
j_call: TRBJ1-4

cdr3_nt: TGTGCCAGCAGTCTCGGCGGGGCAGAAAAACTGTTTTTT
cdr3_aa: CASSLGGAEKLFF
d_call: NA
clone_size: NA
cdr3_length: 13
v_call: TRBV28
j_call: TRBJ1-4

cdr3_nt: TGTGCCAGTAGTTTCCCGGGACAGAAAGGCGGCTACACCTTC
cdr3_aa: CASSFPGQKGGYTF
d_call: TRBD1
clone_size: many
cdr3_length: 14
v_call: TRBV19
j_call: TRBJ1-2

cdr3_nt: TGTGCCAGCAGCCAGACCCTAGCGGGGGGCCTAGAAGAGACCCAGTACTTC
cdr3_aa: CASSQTLAGGLEETQYF
d_call: TRBD2
clone_size: NA
cdr3_length: 17
v_call: TRBV4-2
j_call: TRBJ2-5

cdr3_nt: TGTGCCAGTAAGATCACAGGGGGCATCACTGAAGCTTTCTTT
cdr3_aa: CASKITGGITEAFF
d_call: TRBD1
clone_size: NA
cdr3_length: 14
v_call: TRBV19
j_call: TRBJ1-1

cdr3_nt: TGTGCCTGGAGGGACAGGGTTGAAAAACTGTTTTTT
cdr3_aa: CAWRDRVEKLFF
d_call: TRBD1
clone_size: few
cdr3_length: 12
v_call: TRBV30
j_call: TRBJ1-4

cdr3_nt: TGTGCCAGCAGCGATCCGGCCGCCGGGACAGGGGATCGTAATTCACCCCTCCACTTT
cdr3_aa: CASSDPAAGTGDRNSPLHF
d_call: TRBD1
clone_size: once
cdr3_length: 19
v_call: TRBV4-2
j_call: TRBJ1-6

cdr3_nt: TGTGCCAGCAGTTTATTGGGGGCATCCGAGCAGTACTTC
cdr3_aa: CASSLLGASEQYF
d_call: NA
clone_size: NA
cdr3_length: 13
v_call: TRBV27
j_call: TRBJ2-7

cdr3_nt: TGTGCCAGCAGCTCAAGCGATACGCAGTATTTT
cdr3_aa: CASSSSDTQYF
d_call: NA
clone_size: NA
cdr3_length: 11
v_call: TRBV11-2
j_call: TRBJ2-3

cdr3_nt: TGTGCCAGCAGGAGCCCACGGGTGAGAGTCTACACCTTC
cdr3_aa: CASRSPRVRVYTF
d_call: NA
clone_size: NA
cdr3_length: 13
v_call: TRBV27
j_call: TRBJ1-2

cdr3_nt: TGCGCCAGCAGCACCTCCCCGACAGGGGGCGCTTCACCCCTCCACTTT
cdr3_aa: CASSTSPTGGASPLHF
d_call: TRBD1
clone_size: NA
cdr3_length: 16
v_call: TRBV5-1
j_call: TRBJ1-6

cdr3_nt: TGCAGCGCGGACGGACTATCCTTCTCGAACACTGAAGCTTTCTTT
cdr3_aa: CSADGLSFSNTEAFF
d_call: NA
clone_size: once
cdr3_length: 15
v_call: TRBV29-1
j_call: TRBJ1-1

cdr3_nt: TGTGCCAGCAGCTATGGCCCCTACGAGCAGTACTTC
cdr3_aa: CASSYGPYEQYF
d_call: NA
clone_size: NA
cdr3_length: 12
v_call: TRBV7-9
j_call: TRBJ2-7

cdr3_nt: TGTGCCAGCACGCGAGGGGGTCGATCTGGGGCCAACGTCCTGACTTTC
cdr3_aa: CASTRGGRSGANVLTF
d_call: NA
clone_size: NA
cdr3_length: 16
v_call: TRBV7-8
j_call: TRBJ2-6

cdr3_nt: TGCGCCAGCAGCCAAGATCGTCGGGGGAATGGCTACACCTTC
cdr3_aa: CASSQDRRGNGYTF
d_call: NA
clone_size: few
cdr3_length: 14
v_call: TRBV4-1
j_call: TRBJ1-2

cdr3_nt: TGTGCCAGTAGTATGCCCAGGGATAGCAATCAGCCCCAGCATTTT
cdr3_aa: CASSMPRDSNQPQHF
d_call: NA
clone_size: NA
cdr3_length: 15
v_call: TRBV19
j_call: TRBJ1-5

cdr3_nt: TGTGCCAGCGGAGATGGCACCACTCCAAACTATGGCTACACCTTC
cdr3_aa: CASGDGTTPNYGYTF
d_call: NA
clone_size: NA
cdr3_length: 15
v_call: TRBV2
j_call: TRBJ1-2

cdr3_nt: TGCGCCAGCAGCTTGGCCCGGGACAGGGGGCTGCACGAGCAGTACTTC
cdr3_aa: CASSLARDRGLHEQYF
d_call: TRBD1
clone_size: NA
cdr3_length: 16
v_call: TRBV5-1
j_call: TRBJ2-7

cdr3_nt: TGCGCCAGCAGCCAAGACGGACAGTATAATTCACCCCTCCACTTT
cdr3_aa: CASSQDGQYNSPLHF
d_call: NA
clone_size: NA
cdr3_length: 15
v_call: TRBV4-3
j_call: TRBJ1-6

cdr3_nt: TGCGCCAGCAGCGACCGGGACAGGTCTAGCTATGGCTACACCTTC
cdr3_aa: CASSDRDRSSYGYTF
d_call: TRBD1
clone_size: NA
cdr3_length: 15
v_call: TRBV4-1
j_call: TRBJ1-2

cdr3_nt: TGCGCCAGCGGGACAGGTACCTACGAGCAGTACTTC
cdr3_aa: CASGTGTYEQYF
d_call: TRBD1
clone_size: few
cdr3_length: 12
v_call: TRBV5-1
j_call: TRBJ2-7

cdr3_nt: TGTGCCAGTAGTATGAGGGGGCCTAACTATGGCTACACCTTC
cdr3_aa: CASSMRGPNYGYTF
d_call: TRBD1
clone_size: NA
cdr3_length: 14
v_call: TRBV19
j_call: TRBJ1-2

cdr3_nt: TGTGCCAGCAGCTTAATGCTCCCCACTACGCCACGGGGGTACACTGAAGCTTTCTTT
cdr3_aa: CASSLMLPTTPRGYTEAFF
d_call: NA
clone_size: NA
cdr3_length: 19
v_call: TRBV7-2
j_call: TRBJ1-1

cdr3_nt: TGTGCCAGCAGTCCCGGGACAGGGGGCTTCTCGAGCACTGAAGCTTTCTTT
cdr3_aa: CASSPGTGGFSSTEAFF
d_call: TRBD1
clone_size: NA
cdr3_length: 17
v_call: TRBV5-6
j_call: TRBJ1-1

cdr3_nt: TGCGCCAGCAGCTTCACAGGTTCAGAGACCCAGTACTTC
cdr3_aa: CASSFTGSETQYF
d_call: NA
clone_size: NA
cdr3_length: 13
v_call: TRBV5-1
j_call: TRBJ2-5

cdr3_nt: TGTGCCAGCAGATTCGGACAGGAACCCTACGAGCAGTACTTC
cdr3_aa: CASRFGQEPYEQYF
d_call: TRBD1
clone_size: NA
cdr3_length: 14
v_call: TRBV5-6
j_call: TRBJ2-7

cdr3_nt: TGTGCCAGCTCACCGGGACAGGGGTATAATTCACCCCTCCACTTT
cdr3_aa: CASSPGQGYNSPLHF
d_call: TRBD1
clone_size: NA
cdr3_length: 15
v_call: TRBV18
j_call: TRBJ1-6

cdr3_nt: TGTGCCAGTAGTACGGACAGGTCCTGGCCCCAGCATTTT
cdr3_aa: CASSTDRSWPQHF
d_call: TRBD1
clone_size: few
cdr3_length: 13
v_call: TRBV19
j_call: TRBJ1-5

cdr3_nt: TGTGCCAGCAGCTTAGCTCGCGGGGGTATTACAGATACGCAGTATTTT
cdr3_aa: CASSLARGGITDTQYF
d_call: TRBD2
clone_size: NA
cdr3_length: 16
v_call: TRBV7-2
j_call: TRBJ2-3

cdr3_nt: TGTGCCAGCAGTCGACAGCAGCTAAGGGATGGCTACACCTTC
cdr3_aa: CASSRQQLRDGYTF
d_call: NA
clone_size: NA
cdr3_length: 14
v_call: TRBV6-5
j_call: TRBJ1-2

cdr3_nt: TGTGCCATCAGTGAGGGACAGGGGGAAATCGTGGATTCACCCCTCCACTTT
cdr3_aa: CAISEGQGEIVDSPLHF
d_call: TRBD1
clone_size: NA
cdr3_length: 17
v_call: TRBV10-3
j_call: TRBJ1-6

cdr3_nt: TGTGCCAGCAGCTTACTCACAGGGACACACACTGAAGCTTTCTTT
cdr3_aa: CASSLLTGTHTEAFF
d_call: NA
clone_size: NA
cdr3_length: 15
v_call: TRBV7-9
j_call: TRBJ1-1

cdr3_nt: TGTGCCAGCAGCGATTCGGGGGGTCGCGGCTACACCTTC
cdr3_aa: CASSDSGGRGYTF
d_call: NA
clone_size: NA
cdr3_length: 13
v_call: TRBV7-9
j_call: TRBJ1-2

cdr3_nt: TGTGCCAGCAGAGCCTTTCGGGGGGGTGCGGAGACCCAGTACTTC
cdr3_aa: CASRAFRGGAETQYF
d_call: TRBD2
clone_size: NA
cdr3_length: 15
v_call: TRBV2
j_call: TRBJ2-5

cdr3_nt: TGTGCCAGCAGCTCAGCAGGGGATCGTGGCTACACCTTC
cdr3_aa: CASSSAGDRGYTF
d_call: NA
clone_size: NA
cdr3_length: 13
v_call: TRBV7-9
j_call: TRBJ1-2

cdr3_nt: TGTGCCAGCAGTGAATACCCGGGACTAGTGGACTACGAGCAGTACTTC
cdr3_aa: CASSEYPGLVDYEQYF
d_call: TRBD2
clone_size: NA
cdr3_length: 16
v_call: TRBV6-1
j_call: TRBJ2-7

cdr3_nt: TGCGCCAGCAGCCAAGATCGGGGGGAGGCCTACGAGCAGTACTTC
cdr3_aa: CASSQDRGEAYEQYF
d_call: TRBD2
clone_size: few
cdr3_length: 15
v_call: TRBV4-1
j_call: TRBJ2-7

cdr3_nt: TGTGCCATCAGTGATAGGGGGAACTATGGCTACACCTTC
cdr3_aa: CAISDRGNYGYTF
d_call: NA
clone_size: NA
cdr3_length: 13
v_call: TRBV10-3
j_call: TRBJ1-2

cdr3_nt: TGTGCCAGCAGCTTGACAGGGGGCGAGCAGCCCCAGCATTTT
cdr3_aa: CASSLTGGEQPQHF
d_call: TRBD1
clone_size: NA
cdr3_length: 14
v_call: TRBV5-5
j_call: TRBJ1-5

cdr3_nt: TGTGCCAGCAGAGCCGGGACAGGGAATAAGACCCAGTACTTC
cdr3_aa: CASRAGTGNKTQYF
d_call: TRBD1
clone_size: NA
cdr3_length: 14
v_call: TRBV2
j_call: TRBJ2-5

cdr3_nt: TGCGCCAGCCGGAGATCCACGTCTTTTGGCTACACCTTC
cdr3_aa: CASRRSTSFGYTF
d_call: NA
clone_size: NA
cdr3_length: 13
v_call: TRBV10-2
j_call: TRBJ1-2

cdr3_nt: TGCGCCAGCAGCCAACCTACGGGACAGGGATATCTAGCAACTAATGAAAAACTGTTTTTT
cdr3_aa: CASSQPTGQGYLATNEKLFF
d_call: TRBD1
clone_size: NA
cdr3_length: 20
v_call: TRBV4-1
j_call: TRBJ1-4

cdr3_nt: TGCGCCAGCAGCAAAGTGCAGGGGAGTCCCTACGAGCAGTACTTC
cdr3_aa: CASSKVQGSPYEQYF
d_call: NA
clone_size: NA
cdr3_length: 15
v_call: TRBV5-1
j_call: TRBJ2-7

cdr3_nt: TGTGCCTGGAGTGTAGGCACAGGGAATTACGAGCAGTACTTC
cdr3_aa: CAWSVGTGNYEQYF
d_call: NA
clone_size: NA
cdr3_length: 14
v_call: TRBV30
j_call: TRBJ2-7

cdr3_nt: TGTGCCACCAGGGGGAGAGGCAACACCGGGGAGCTGTTTTTT
cdr3_aa: CATRGRGNTGELFF
d_call: NA
clone_size: few
cdr3_length: 14
v_call: TRBV15
j_call: TRBJ2-2

cdr3_nt: TGTGCCAGCAGCCCGGGCCAGGGAAGTACGAACACCATATATTTT
cdr3_aa: CASSPGQGSTNTIYF
d_call: NA
clone_size: once
cdr3_length: 15
v_call: TRBV7-9
j_call: TRBJ1-3